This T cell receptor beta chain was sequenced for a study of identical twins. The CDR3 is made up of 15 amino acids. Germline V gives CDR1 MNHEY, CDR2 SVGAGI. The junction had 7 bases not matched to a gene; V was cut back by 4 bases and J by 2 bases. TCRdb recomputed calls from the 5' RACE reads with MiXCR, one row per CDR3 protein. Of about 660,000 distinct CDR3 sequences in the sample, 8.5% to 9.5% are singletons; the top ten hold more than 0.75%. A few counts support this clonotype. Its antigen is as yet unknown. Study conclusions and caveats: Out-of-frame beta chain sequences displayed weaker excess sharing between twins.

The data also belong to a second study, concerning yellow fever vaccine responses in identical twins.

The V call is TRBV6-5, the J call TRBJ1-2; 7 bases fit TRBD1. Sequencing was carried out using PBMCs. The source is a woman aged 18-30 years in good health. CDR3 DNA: TGTGCCAGCAGTTTACCGGGACAGCCGAACTATGGCTACACCTTC. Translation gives CASSLPGQPNYGYTF.